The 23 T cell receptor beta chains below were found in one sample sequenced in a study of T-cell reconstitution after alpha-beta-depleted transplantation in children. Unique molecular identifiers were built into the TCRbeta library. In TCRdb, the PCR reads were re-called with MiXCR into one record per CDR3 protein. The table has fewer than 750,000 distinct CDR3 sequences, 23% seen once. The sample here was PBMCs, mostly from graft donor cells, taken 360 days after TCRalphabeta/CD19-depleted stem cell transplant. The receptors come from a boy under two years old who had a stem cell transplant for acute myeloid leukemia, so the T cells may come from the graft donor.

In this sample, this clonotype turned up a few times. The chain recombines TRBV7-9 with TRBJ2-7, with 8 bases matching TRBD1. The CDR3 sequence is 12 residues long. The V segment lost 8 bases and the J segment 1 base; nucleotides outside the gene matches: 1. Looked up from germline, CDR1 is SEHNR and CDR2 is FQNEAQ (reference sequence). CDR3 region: CASGTGSYEQYV. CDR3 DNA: TGTGCCAGCGGGACAGGTTCCTACGAGCAGTACGTC.

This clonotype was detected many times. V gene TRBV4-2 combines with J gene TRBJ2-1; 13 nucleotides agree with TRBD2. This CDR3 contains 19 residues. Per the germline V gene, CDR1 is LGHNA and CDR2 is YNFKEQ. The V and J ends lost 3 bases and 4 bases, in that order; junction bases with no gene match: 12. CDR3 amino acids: CASSQATSGGAGRYNEQFF. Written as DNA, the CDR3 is TGTGCCAGCAGCCAGGCTACTAGCGGGGGGGCCGGGAGGTACAATGAGCAGTTCTTC.

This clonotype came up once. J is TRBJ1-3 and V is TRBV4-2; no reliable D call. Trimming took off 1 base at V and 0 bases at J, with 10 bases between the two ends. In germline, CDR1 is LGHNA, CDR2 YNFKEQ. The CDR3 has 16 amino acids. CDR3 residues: CASSQVPGLSGNTIYF. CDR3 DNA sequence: TGTGCCAGCAGCCAAGTTCCGGGCCTCTCTGGAAACACCATATATTTT.

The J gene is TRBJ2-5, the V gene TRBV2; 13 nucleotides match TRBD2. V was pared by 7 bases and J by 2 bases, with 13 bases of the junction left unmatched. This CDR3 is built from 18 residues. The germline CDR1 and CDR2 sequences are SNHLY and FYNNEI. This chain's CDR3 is CASIFGLAGAFLQETQYF. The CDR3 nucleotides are TGTGCCAGCATCTTCGGACTAGCGGGGGCCTTTCTTCAAGAGACCCAGTACTTC.

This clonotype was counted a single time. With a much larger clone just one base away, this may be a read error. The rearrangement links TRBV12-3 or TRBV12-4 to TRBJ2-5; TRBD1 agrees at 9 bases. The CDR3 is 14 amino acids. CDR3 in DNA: TGTGCCAGCAGTACCGGGACAGGGTCGGAGACCCAGTGCTTC. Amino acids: CASSTGTGSETQCF.

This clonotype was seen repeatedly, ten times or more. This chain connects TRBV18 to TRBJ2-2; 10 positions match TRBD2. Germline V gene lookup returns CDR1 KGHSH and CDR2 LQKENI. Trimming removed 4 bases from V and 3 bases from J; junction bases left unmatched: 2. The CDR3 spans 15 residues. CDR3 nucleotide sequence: TGTGCCAGCTCACGAGGACTAGCGGACACCGGGGAGCTGTTTTTT. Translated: CASSRGLADTGELFF.

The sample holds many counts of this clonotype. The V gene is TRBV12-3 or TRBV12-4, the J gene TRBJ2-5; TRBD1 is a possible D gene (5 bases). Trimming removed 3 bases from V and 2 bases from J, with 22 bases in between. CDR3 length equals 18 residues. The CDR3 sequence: CASSFPPGHPEDQETQYF. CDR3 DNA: TGTGCCAGCAGTTTTCCCCCAGGACACCCTGAAGATCAAGAGACCCAGTACTTC.

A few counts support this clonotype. This chain's CDR3 is CSAPPSGSLTEAFF. The CDR3 coding sequence is TGCAGTGCTCCCCCATCGGGGAGTTTGACTGAAGCTTTCTTT. V and J are TRBV20-1 and TRBJ1-1; D uncertain. Trimming pared 5 bases from V and 5 bases from J, leaving 18 bases between. The CDR3 has 14 amino acids. The germline CDR1 and CDR2 sequences are DFQATT and SNEGSKA (reference sequence).

CDR3 sequence reads: CASSSDGGTNTEAFF. In DNA form, the CDR3 reads TGTGCCAGCAGTTCCGACGGGGGGACGAACACTGAAGCTTTCTTT. The rearrangement joins TRBV7-8 to TRBJ1-1, with D possibly TRBD1 on 5 matching bases. V was shortened by 6 bases and J by 1 base, with 15 bases between the two germline ends. The CDR3 has 15 amino acids. In germline, CDR1 is SGHVS, CDR2 FQNEAQ.

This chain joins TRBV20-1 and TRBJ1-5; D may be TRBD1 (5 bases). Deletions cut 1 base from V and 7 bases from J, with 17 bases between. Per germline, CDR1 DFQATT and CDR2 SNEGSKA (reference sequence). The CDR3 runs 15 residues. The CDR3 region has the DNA TGCAGTGCTAGAGCTAACGGGGGAGTAGCGCAGCCCCAGCATTTT. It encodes CSARANGGVAQPQHF.

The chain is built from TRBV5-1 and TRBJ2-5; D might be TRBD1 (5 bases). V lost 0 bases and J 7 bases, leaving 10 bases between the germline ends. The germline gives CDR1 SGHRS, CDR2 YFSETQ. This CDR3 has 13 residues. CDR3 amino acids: CASSLDRQGTQYF. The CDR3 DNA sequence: TGCGCCAGCAGCTTGGATCGCCAGGGGACCCAGTACTTC.

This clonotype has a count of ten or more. The chain's CDR3 is CASLTFIDTQYF. In nucleotides, the CDR3 is TGTGCCAGCTTGACTTTCATAGATACGCAGTATTTT. The chain is built from TRBV2 and TRBJ2-3; D unresolved. V was pared by 8 bases and J by 5 bases, with 11 bases between. Germline V CDR1 and CDR2: SNHLY, FYNNEI. This CDR3 contains 12 residues.

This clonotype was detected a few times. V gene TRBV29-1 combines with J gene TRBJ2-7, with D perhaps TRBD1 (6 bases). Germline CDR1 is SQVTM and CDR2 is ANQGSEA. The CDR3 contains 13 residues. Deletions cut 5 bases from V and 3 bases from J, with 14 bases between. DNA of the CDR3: TGCAGCGTTAGAATGGACAGTTACTACGAGCAGTACTTC. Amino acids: CSVRMDSYYEQYF.

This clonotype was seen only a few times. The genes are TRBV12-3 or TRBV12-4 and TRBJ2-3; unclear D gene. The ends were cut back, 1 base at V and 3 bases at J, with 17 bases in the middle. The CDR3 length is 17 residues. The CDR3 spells CASSLGKPLRTTDTQYF. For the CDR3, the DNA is TGTGCCAGCAGTTTAGGCAAGCCGTTGCGGACGACAGATACGCAGTATTTT.

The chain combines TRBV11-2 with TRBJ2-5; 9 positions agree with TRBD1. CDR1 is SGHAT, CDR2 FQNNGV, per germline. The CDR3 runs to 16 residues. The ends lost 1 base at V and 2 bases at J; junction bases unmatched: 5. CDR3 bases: TGTGCCAGCAGCTTAGTGACAGGGGGAGAACAAGAGACCCAGTACTTC. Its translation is CASSLVTGGEQETQYF.

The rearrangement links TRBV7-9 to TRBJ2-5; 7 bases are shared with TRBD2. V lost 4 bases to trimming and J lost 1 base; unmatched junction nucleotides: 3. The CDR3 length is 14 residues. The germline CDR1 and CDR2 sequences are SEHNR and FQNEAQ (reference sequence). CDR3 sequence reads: CASSSQRGQETQYF. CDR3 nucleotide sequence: TGTGCCAGCAGCTCTCAGCGGGGCCAAGAGACCCAGTACTTC.

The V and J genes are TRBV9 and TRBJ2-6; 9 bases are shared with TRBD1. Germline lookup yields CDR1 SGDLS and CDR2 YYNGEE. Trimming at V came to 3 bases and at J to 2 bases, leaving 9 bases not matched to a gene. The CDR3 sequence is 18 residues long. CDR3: CASSGWDREEAGANVLTF. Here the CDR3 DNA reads TGTGCCAGCAGCGGATGGGACAGGGAAGAGGCTGGGGCCAACGTCCTGACTTTC.

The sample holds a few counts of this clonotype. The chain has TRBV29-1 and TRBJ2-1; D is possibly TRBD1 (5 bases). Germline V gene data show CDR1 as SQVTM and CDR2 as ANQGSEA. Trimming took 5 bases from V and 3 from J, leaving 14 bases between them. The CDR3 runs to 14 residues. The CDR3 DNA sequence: TGCAGCGTTAAGGGGCTGAACCTCTACAATGAGCAGTTCTTC. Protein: CSVKGLNLYNEQFF.

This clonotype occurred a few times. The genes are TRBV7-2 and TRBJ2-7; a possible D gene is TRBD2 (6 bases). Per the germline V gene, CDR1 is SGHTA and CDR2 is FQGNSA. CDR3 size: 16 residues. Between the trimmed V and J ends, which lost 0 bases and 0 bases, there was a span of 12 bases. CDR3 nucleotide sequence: TGTGCCAGCAGCTTAGCAGCGGGCCCCAGCTCCTACGAGCAGTACTTC. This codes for CASSLAAGPSSYEQYF.

CDR3 sequence reads: CASSLRGAGLSPLHF. The DNA for the CDR3 is TGTGCCAGCAGCTTGAGGGGGGCAGGTCTCTCACCCCTCCACTTT. This chain links TRBV11-1 with TRBJ1-6; possible D gene TRBD1, 6 bases. V lost 3 bases and J lost 10, with 16 bases in between. CDR1 SGHAT and CDR2 FQDESV come from the germline V gene (reference sequence). The length of the CDR3 is 15 residues.

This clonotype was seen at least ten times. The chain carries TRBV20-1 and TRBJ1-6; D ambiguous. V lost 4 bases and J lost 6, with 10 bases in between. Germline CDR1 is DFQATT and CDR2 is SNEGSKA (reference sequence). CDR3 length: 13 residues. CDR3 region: CSANPDGNSPLHF. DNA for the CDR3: TGCAGTGCTAACCCGGACGGTAATTCACCCCTCCACTTT.

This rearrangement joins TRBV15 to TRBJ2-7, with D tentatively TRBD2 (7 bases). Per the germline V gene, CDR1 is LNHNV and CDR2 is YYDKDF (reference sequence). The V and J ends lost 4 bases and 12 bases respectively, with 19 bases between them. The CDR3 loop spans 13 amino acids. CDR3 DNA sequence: TGTGCCACCAGCACTGGGGGCGGGAGCGGGCTGTACGTC. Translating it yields CATSTGGGSGLYV.

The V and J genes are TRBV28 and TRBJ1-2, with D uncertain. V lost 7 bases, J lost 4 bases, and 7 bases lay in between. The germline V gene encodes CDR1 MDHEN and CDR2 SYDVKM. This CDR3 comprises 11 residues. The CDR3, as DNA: TGTGCCAGCACCCGGACCTATGGCTACACCTTC. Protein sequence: CASTRTYGYTF.